Given below is one TCR beta chain in context. Its antigen is unknown. The sample belongs to a study of shared clonotypes between healthy human individuals. About the study: The donor group consisted of a couple of women and three men, aged 18 to 49. Study-wide results and caveats: The study sampled only blood, and tissue repertoires likely differ.

All the donors were Caucasian adults who lived in Nashville, Tennessee. The V gene lost 3 bases and the J gene lost 1 base, with 12 bases spanning the gap. Germline V CDR1 and CDR2: LNHDA, SQIVND (reference sequence). This CDR3 comprises 15 residues. Unsorted PBMC samples were amplified in replicate PCRs containing around 300 ng DNA, some 33,000 T cell genomes. Data came from immunoSEQ multiplex PCR; TCRdb stores just in-frame clones and leaves some out. There are about 480,000 clones in the sample; about 75% occur only once, and roughly an eighth lies in the top ten. Sample: PBMCs. This receptor was obtained from a woman aged 40 to 50 in good health. Some clones in this sample may be carry-over from other donors' samples. This sequence joins TRBV19 and TRBJ2-5; D perhaps matches TRBD1 (6 bases). The chain's CDR3 is CASSIRRRGQETQYF. The CDR3, as DNA: TGTGCCAGTAGTATCAGACGCAGGGGCCAAGAGACCCAGTACTTC.